The rows below give T cell receptor beta chains drawn from one sample of a study of pediatric ulcerative colitis. Sequencing was performed with immunoSEQ multiplex PCR; in TCRdb, only in-frame clones are kept and a portion is missing. The sample consists of 30,000 to 45,000 clones, around 73% of them appearing once. Material: gut tissue. All receptors come from a boy aged 5-17 years with moderate ulcerative colitis. Both conserved end residues are part of each CDR3. D genes are given only for firm matches. Clone size, where shown, is once, few, many, or a class for clones that have expanded.

d_gene	abundance	j_gene	v_gene	CDR3nt	CDR3aa
TRBD2	-	TRBJ2-1	TRBV6-4	TGTGCCGGCAGTGACTCGATTAGCGGGAGGGTCTCCTACAATGAGCAGTTCTTC	CAGSDSISGRVSYNEQFF
TRBD1	-	TRBJ2-1	TRBV5-4	TGTGCCAGCAGCCCCATGACAGGGCGCCGTGAGCAGTTCTTC	CASSPMTGRREQFF
TRBD2	few	TRBJ2-1	TRBV7-2	TGTGCCAGCAGCGCTCATAGCGGGAGTCTTTTCTACAATGAGCAGTTCTTC	CASSAHSGSLFYNEQFF
TRBD2	-	TRBJ2-7	TRBV18	TGTGCCAGCTCACACAATAGCGGGGGAGGTATCGACGAGCAGTACTTC	CASSHNSGGGIDEQYF
TRBD1	-	TRBJ1-4	TRBV6-5	TGTGCCAGCAGTTACTTTTTTCGAGGGACAGATGAAAAACTGTTTTTT	CASSYFFRGTDEKLFF
-	-	TRBJ1-6	TRBV11-3	TGTGCCAGCAGCTTAGGCCCGTCAGCCGGGGGGGTCAATTCACCCCTCCACTTT	CASSLGPSAGGVNSPLHF
-	-	TRBJ2-7	TRBV11-2	TGTGCCAGCAGCACCCCCCTTGGATACGAGCAGTACTTC	CASSTPLGYEQYF
-	-	TRBJ1-2	TRBV5-8	TGTGCCAGCAGCTTGTGGGATTCGGGAGGCTACACCTTC	CASSLWDSGGYTF
-	-	TRBJ1-3	TRBV5-6	TGTGCCAGCAGCGATGGACGGAGCTCTGGAAACACCATATATTTT	CASSDGRSSGNTIYF
-	-	TRBJ2-1	TRBV18	TGTGCCAGCTCGAAAGATATGCGCCCTCCCCCCAATGAGCAGTTCTTC	CASSKDMRPPPNEQFF
-	-	TRBJ1-3	TRBV27	TGTGCCAGCAGTAGGGACTCTGGAAACACCATATATTTT	CASSRDSGNTIYF
TRBD2	-	TRBJ2-7	TRBV11-2	TGTGCCAGCAGCCCGGGGCGCGGGGGGGTGGACGAGCAGTACTTC	CASSPGRGGVDEQYF
TRBD2	-	TRBJ2-1	TRBV7-6	TGTGCCAGCAGCCCTCAATCAGGACTAGGGCAGTTCTTC	CASSPQSGLGQFF
-	-	TRBJ1-6	TRBV28	TGTGCAGTGGTAGAGGGGTTAGTAAATTCACCCCTCCACTTT	CAVVEGLVNSPLHF
TRBD2	-	TRBJ2-1	TRBV4-2	TGTGCCAGCAGCCAAGATCGAGGTCTAGCGGGGGGGCGATCGTACAATGAGCAGTTCTTC	CASSQDRGLAGGRSYNEQFF
-	-	TRBJ2-7	TRBV7-2	TGTGCCAGCAGCTTCGACAGGAGTTTATTGTACTTC	CASSFDRSLLYF
-	-	TRBJ1-5	TRBV6-5	TGTGCCAGCAGTTACTCCGGGGGTTCCCATCAGCCCCAGCATTTT	CASSYSGGSHQPQHF
TRBD1	-	TRBJ1-2	TRBV7-9	TGTGCCAGCAGAGTCCTCACAGGGGACTATGGCTACACCTTC	CASRVLTGDYGYTF
TRBD1	few	TRBJ2-3	TRBV5-6	TGTGCCAGCAGCTTGGGGCAGGGGGCGCGGCATACGCAGTATTTT	CASSLGQGARHTQYF
-	-	TRBJ2-7	TRBV5-1	TGCGCCAGCAGCTTGGGGGCGGGCTCCTACGAGCAGTACTTC	CASSLGAGSYEQYF
TRBD1	few	TRBJ1-1	TRBV7-8	TGTGCCAGCAGTACGGGACAGGGAGAGGGCACTGAAGCTTTCTTT	CASSTGQGEGTEAFF
TRBD2	-	TRBJ2-7	TRBV6-5	TGTGCCAGCACAGCCGCTAGCGGCTACGAGCAGTACTTC	CASTAASGYEQYF
-	few	TRBJ1-5	TRBV6-5	TGTGCCAGCAGTTACTCGAGTACAGGTAATCAGCCCCAGCATTTT	CASSYSSTGNQPQHF
-	-	TRBJ2-7	TRBV2	TGTGCCAGCAGTGAAGCGGGCCGGCGATCCCACCCCGAGCAGTACTTC	CASSEAGRRSHPEQYF
-	once	TRBJ1-2	TRBV7-8	TGTGCCAGCAGCGAGGGGACCGCTCGCTACACCTTC	CASSEGTARYTF
TRBD2	-	TRBJ2-1	TRBV9	TGTGCCAGCAGCTCAACCGGGACTAAAGGAAATGAGCAGTTCTTC	CASSSTGTKGNEQFF
-	-	TRBJ1-3	TRBV6-5	TGTGCCAGCAGTTACTCTGGAAGCTCTGGAAACACCATATATTTT	CASSYSGSSGNTIYF
TRBD1	-	TRBJ1-1	TRBV19	TGTGCCAGTAGTAGAAGACAGGGAATTGGGGGAGATGAAGCTTTCTTT	CASSRRQGIGGDEAFF
TRBD1	-	TRBJ2-7	TRBV27	TGTGCCAGCAGTTCGGGACAGACTTTCTCCTACGAGCAGTACTTC	CASSSGQTFSYEQYF
-	-	TRBJ2-5	TRBV4-2	TGTGCCAGCAGGACAGGTGAGTCTAGCGGTGTCCAAGAGACCCAGTACTTC	CASRTGESSGVQETQYF